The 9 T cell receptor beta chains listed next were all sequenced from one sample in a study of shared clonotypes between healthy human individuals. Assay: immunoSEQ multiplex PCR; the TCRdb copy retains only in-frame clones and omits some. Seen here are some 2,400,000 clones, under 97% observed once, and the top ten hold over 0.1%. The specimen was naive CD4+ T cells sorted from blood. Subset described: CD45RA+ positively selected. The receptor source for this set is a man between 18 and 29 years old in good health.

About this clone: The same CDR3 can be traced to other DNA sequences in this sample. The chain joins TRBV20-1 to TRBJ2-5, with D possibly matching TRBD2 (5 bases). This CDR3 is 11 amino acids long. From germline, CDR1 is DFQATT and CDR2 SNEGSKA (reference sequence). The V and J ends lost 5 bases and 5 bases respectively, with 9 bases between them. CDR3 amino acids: CSALTGETQYF. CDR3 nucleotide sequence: TGCAGTGCTCTCACGGGGGAGACCCAGTACTTC.

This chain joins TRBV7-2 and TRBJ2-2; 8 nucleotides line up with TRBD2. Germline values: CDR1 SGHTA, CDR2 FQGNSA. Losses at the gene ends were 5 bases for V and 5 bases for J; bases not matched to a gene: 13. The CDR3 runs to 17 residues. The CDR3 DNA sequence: TGTGCCAGCAGCCCACCCTGGGCGGGAGGTGGGACCGGGGAGCTGTTTTTT. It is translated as CASSPPWAGGGTGELFF.

The CDR3 bases are TGTGCCAGCCTTTCAGCGGGAGGCACCTACGAGCAGTACTTC. Residues: CASLSAGGTYEQYF. This chain links TRBV7-9 with TRBJ2-7, with 9 bases identical to TRBD2. This CDR3 has 14 residues. V lost 8 bases and J lost 2; bases outside the gene matches: 7. In germline, CDR1 is SEHNR, CDR2 FQNEAQ (reference sequence). The full variable domain, with the rest looked up from reference TRBV7-9 and TRBJ2-7, is DTGVSQNPRHKITKRGQNVTFRCDPISEHNRLYWYRQTLGQGPEFLTYFQNEAQLEKSRLLSDRFSAERPKGSFSTLEIQRTEQGDSAMYLCASLSAGGTYEQYFGPGTRLTVT.

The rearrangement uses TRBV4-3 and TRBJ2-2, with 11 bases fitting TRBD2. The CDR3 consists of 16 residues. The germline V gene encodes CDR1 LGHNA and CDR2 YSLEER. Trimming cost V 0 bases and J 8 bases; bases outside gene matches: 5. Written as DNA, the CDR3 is TGCGCCAGCAGCCAAGACTTAGCGGGAGGGAGTGGGGAGCTGTTTTTT. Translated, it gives CASSQDLAGGSGELFF.

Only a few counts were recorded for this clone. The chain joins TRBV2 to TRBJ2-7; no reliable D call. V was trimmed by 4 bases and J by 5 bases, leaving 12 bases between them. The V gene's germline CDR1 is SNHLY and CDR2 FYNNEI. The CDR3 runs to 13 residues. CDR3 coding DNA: TGTGCCAGCAGTGTGACCGAAGGCAACGAGCAGTACTTC. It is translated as CASSVTEGNEQYF.

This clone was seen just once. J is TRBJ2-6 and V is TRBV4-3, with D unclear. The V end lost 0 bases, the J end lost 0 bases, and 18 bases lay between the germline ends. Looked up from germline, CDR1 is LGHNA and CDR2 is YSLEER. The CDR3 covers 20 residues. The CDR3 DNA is TGCGCCAGCAGCCAAGATCACACTATTACATTTCGCTCTGGGGCCAACGTCCTGACTTTC. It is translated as CASSQDHTITFRSGANVLTF.

The chain's CDR3 is CSALGQYSYNEQFF. CDR3 DNA sequence: TGCAGCGCTCTGGGACAGTACTCCTACAATGAGCAGTTCTTC. V gene TRBV29-1 combines with J gene TRBJ2-1; 7 bases line up with TRBD1. Germline CDR1 SQVTM, CDR2 ANQGSEA. CDR3 length: 14 residues. V lost 7 bases, J lost 0 bases, and 6 bases stayed unmatched.

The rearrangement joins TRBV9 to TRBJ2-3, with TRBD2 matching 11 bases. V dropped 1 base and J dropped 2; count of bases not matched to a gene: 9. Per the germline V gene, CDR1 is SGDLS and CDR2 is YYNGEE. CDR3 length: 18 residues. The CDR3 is CASSVTMTSGVSTDTQYF. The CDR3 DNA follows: TGTGCCAGCAGCGTAACCATGACTAGCGGGGTCTCCACAGATACGCAGTATTTT. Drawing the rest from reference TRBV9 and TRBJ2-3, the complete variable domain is DSGVTQTPKHLITATGQRVTLRCSPRSGDLSVYWYQQSLDQGLQFLIQYYNGEERAKGNILERFSAQQFPDLHSELNLSSLELGDSALYFCASSVTMTSGVSTDTQYFGPGTRLTVL.

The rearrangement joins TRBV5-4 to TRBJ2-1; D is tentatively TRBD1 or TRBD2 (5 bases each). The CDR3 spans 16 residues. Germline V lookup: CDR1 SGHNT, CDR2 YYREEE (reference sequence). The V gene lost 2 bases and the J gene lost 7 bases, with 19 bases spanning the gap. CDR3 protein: CASSFGRDPTWNEQFF. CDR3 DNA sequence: TGTGCCAGCAGCTTTGGCCGGGACCCTACTTGGAATGAGCAGTTCTTC.